A selection of T cell receptor beta chains follows, all from one sample in a study of quantifying T cell responses using KT2 cells. A single record per CDR3 protein comes from TCRdb applying MiXCR to the UMI-ligation and nested PCR reads. The table records roughly 51,000 distinct CDR3 sequences, around 12% of them present only once. The specimen sequenced was PBMCs spiked with cells of the T cell clone KT2. These receptors came from a human donor. The CDR3 runs from the conserved cysteine through the conserved F or W. D genes are given only for firm matches. A clone size is listed for some rows: how often the clone was seen (once, few, many), or a class if it is expanded.

.	TRBJ2-1	TRBV7-2	.	13	TGTGCCAGCAGCCAGAGGAGGGGGTATGAGCAGTTCTTC	CASSQRRGYEQFF
.	TRBJ1-1	TRBV4-1	many	13	TGCGCCAGCAGCCAGCTTTGGGGCACTGAAGCTTTCTTT	CASSQLWGTEAFF
TRBD1	TRBJ1-1	TRBV9	.	15	TGTGCCAGCAGCCCCAGCGGACAGGGTGTAACTGAAGCTTTCTTT	CASSPSGQGVTEAFF
.	TRBJ2-3	TRBV12-3/TRBV12-4	few	14	TGTGCCAGCAGTCTTAGCAGGGAGGAAGATACGCAGTATTTT	CASSLSREEDTQYF
.	TRBJ2-3	TRBV7-9	.	15	TGTGCCAGCAGCCACGGGTGGTCCGGCACAGATACGCAGTATTTT	CASSHGWSGTDTQYF
TRBD1	TRBJ2-7	TRBV29-1	few	13	TGCAGCGTCTGGGACAGGGGGTCTTACGAGCAGTACTTC	CSVWDRGSYEQYF
.	TRBJ1-1	TRBV29-1	few	13	TGCAGCGTTGTGCTTGCGGAGAACACTGAAGCTTTCTTT	CSVVLAENTEAFF
TRBD1	TRBJ1-4	TRBV20-1	medium-sized	15	TGCAGTGCTAGAGATGAGAGGGGGCCACCCGACGAACTGTTTTTT	CSARDERGPPDELFF
.	TRBJ1-5	TRBV6-2/TRBV6-3	.	15	TGTGCCAGCAGTTTTGGGGGTCAACGCAATCAGCCCCAGCATTTT	CASSFGGQRNQPQHF
TRBD1	TRBJ1-2	TRBV12-3/TRBV12-4	few	14	TGTGCCAGCAGCTACCGGGACAGGGTTAATGGCTACACCTTC	CASSYRDRVNGYTF